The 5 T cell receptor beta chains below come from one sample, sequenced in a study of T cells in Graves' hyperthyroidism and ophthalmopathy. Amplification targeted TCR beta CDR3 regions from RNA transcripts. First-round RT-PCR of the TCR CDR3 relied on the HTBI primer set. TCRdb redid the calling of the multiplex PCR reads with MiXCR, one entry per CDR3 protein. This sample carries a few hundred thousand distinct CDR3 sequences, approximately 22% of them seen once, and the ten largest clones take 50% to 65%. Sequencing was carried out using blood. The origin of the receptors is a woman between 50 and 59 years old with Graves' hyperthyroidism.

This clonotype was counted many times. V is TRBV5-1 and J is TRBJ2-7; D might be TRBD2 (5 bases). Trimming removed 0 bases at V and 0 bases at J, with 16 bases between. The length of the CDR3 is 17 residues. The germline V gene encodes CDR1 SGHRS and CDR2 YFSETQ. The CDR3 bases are TGCGCCAGCAGCTTGGGACTCATCGCTGGGAGCTCCTACGAGCAGTACTTC. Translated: CASSLGLIAGSSYEQYF.

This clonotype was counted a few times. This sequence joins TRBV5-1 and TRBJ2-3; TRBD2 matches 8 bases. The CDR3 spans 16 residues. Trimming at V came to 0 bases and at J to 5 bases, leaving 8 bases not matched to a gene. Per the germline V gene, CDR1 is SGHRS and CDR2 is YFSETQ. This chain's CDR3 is CASSLGLGRAVDTQYF. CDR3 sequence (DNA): TGCGCCAGCAGCTTGGGCCTCGGGAGGGCGGTAGATACGCAGTATTTT.

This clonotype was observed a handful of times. This CDR3 is CASRRGTPGYEQYF. The DNA of the CDR3 is TGTGCCAGCAGGAGAGGGACCCCAGGCTACGAGCAGTACTTC. The V and J genes are TRBV6-1 and TRBJ2-7; D is possibly TRBD1 or TRBD2 (5 bases each). Germline-derived CDR1 and CDR2 are MNHNS and SASEGT. Trimming removed 6 bases from V and 3 bases from J, with 15 bases in between. The CDR3 length is 14 residues.

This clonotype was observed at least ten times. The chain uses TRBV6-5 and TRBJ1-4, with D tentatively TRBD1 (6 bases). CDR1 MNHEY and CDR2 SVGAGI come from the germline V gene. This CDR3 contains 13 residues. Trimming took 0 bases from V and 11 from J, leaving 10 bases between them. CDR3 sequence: CASSYSTGFKLFF. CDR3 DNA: TGTGCCAGCAGTTACTCAACAGGGTTTAAACTGTTTTTT.

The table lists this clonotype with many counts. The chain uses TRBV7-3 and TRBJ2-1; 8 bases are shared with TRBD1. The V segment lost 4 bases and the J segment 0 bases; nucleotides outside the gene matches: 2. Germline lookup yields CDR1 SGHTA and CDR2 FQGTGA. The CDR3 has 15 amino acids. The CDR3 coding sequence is TGTGCCAGCAGCTCGGACAGGGACTCCTACAATGAGCAGTTCTTC. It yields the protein CASSSDRDSYNEQFF.